Presented here are 27 T cell receptor beta chains from one specimen sequenced in a study of hypomethylating agent response in myelodysplastic syndrome. Assay: immunoSEQ multiplex PCR; the TCRdb copy retains only in-frame clones and omits some. The sample yields 6,000 to 6,500 clones, roughly 80% seen once. Sequencing used bone marrow, obtained before or after starting hypomethylating agent treatment for myelodysplastic syndrome (not recorded which). The receptors were sampled from a human donor with myelodysplastic syndrome.

V is TRBV5-1 and J is TRBJ1-4; the D gene is possibly TRBD1 (5 bases). Germline CDR1 SGHRS, CDR2 YFSETQ. The CDR3 sequence is 15 residues long. Trimming stripped 3 bases from V and 8 bases from J, with 17 bases between. The CDR3 sequence: CASSSKKGPGEKLFF. In DNA form, the CDR3 reads TGCGCCAGCAGCTCTAAAAAGGGGCCGGGGGAAAAACTGTTTTTT.

The CDR3 DNA reads as TGTGCCAGCAGTGAGAGGGGGTGGGCCACAGATACGCAGTATTTT. As protein: CASSERGWATDTQYF. The chain carries TRBV2 and TRBJ2-3; tentatively, D is TRBD1 (6 bases). Trimming took off 3 bases at V and 2 bases at J, with 12 bases between the two ends. CDR3 length: 15 amino acids. The germline gives CDR1 SNHLY, CDR2 FYNNEI.

This clone was observed once. The V gene is TRBV7-9, the J gene TRBJ2-1; D gene uncertain. Between the trimmed V and J ends, which lost 1 base and 8 bases, there was a span of 15 bases. Germline-derived CDR1 and CDR2 are SEHNR and FQNEAQ (reference sequence). The CDR3 contains 15 residues. CDR3: CASSLVGSVSDEQFF. CDR3 sequence (DNA): TGTGCCAGCAGCTTAGTAGGCTCGGTGTCTGATGAGCAGTTCTTC.

This clone was seen just once. The J gene is TRBJ2-1, the V gene TRBV19; TRBD1 is a possible D gene (6 bases). The germline CDR1 and CDR2 sequences are LNHDA and SQIVND (reference sequence). The CDR3 extends over 17 amino acids. V was clipped by 1 base and J by 6 bases, with 19 bases between them. The CDR3 loop reads CASSIAAQAGVVNEQFF. The DNA for the CDR3 is TGTGCCAGTAGTATAGCGGCCCAGGCAGGGGTGGTCAATGAGCAGTTCTTC.

The chain employs TRBV5-1 and TRBJ1-5; D is uncertain. Germline loops: CDR1 SGHRS, CDR2 YFSETQ. Deletions cut 0 bases from V and 1 base from J, with 2 bases between. The length of the CDR3 is 13 residues. CDR3 sequence: CASSLDSNQPQHF. DNA of the CDR3: TGCGCCAGCAGCTTGGACAGCAATCAGCCCCAGCATTTT.

The V and J genes are TRBV19 and TRBJ1-1, with unresolved D. CDR1 and CDR2 from the germline V gene are LNHDA and SQIVND (reference sequence). V dropped 1 base and J dropped 7 bases, with 10 bases sitting between them. The CDR3 sequence is 13 residues long. The CDR3 protein is CASSIGSLGEAFF. DNA for the CDR3: TGTGCCAGTAGTATAGGTTCCCTGGGTGAAGCTTTCTTT.

The CDR3 spells CASSPGAGTGTNYEQYF. In DNA, the CDR3 is TGCGCCAGCAGCCCGGGGGCCGGGACAGGGACTAACTACGAGCAGTACTTC. J is TRBJ2-7 and V is TRBV5-1; 9 bases match TRBD1. The J segment lost 3 bases and the V segment lost 4 bases, leaving 14 bases of the junction unmatched. CDR1 is SGHRS and CDR2 is YFSETQ in the germline V gene. The CDR3 sequence is 17 residues long.

The chain combines TRBV18 with TRBJ1-3; tentative D call: TRBD1 (6 bases). V lost 3 bases to trimming and J lost 4 bases, with 13 bases between them. Germline V CDR1 and CDR2: KGHSH, LQKENI. CDR3 length: 15 residues. CDR3 sequence (DNA): TGTGCCAGCTCACCCCCTCAGGGGACAGGAAACACCATATATTTT. This encodes CASSPPQGTGNTIYF.

The chain employs TRBV5-1 and TRBJ1-2; 7 positions match TRBD1. This CDR3 is 15 amino acids long. V shed 4 bases and J 10 bases; nucleotides not matched to a gene: 16. Per germline, CDR1 SGHRS and CDR2 YFSETQ. CDR3 DNA: TGCGCCAGCAGCCAGGCCGACCAGTACGACAGGGTCTACACCTTC. Its translation is CASSQADQYDRVYTF.

The chain is built from TRBV7-3 and TRBJ2-7, with 8 bases that match TRBD1. The V gene's germline CDR1 is SGHTA and CDR2 FQGTGA. Germline trimming cut 5 bases from V and 0 bases from J; bases unmatched to any gene: 3. This CDR3 is built from 14 residues. CDR3 amino acids: CASSRGQDSYEQYF. The CDR3 region has the DNA TGTGCCAGCAGCCGGGGACAGGACTCCTACGAGCAGTACTTC.

This clone was found a few times. Mismatch with germline at one junction end may stem from a read error. V usage is TRBV5-4 and J usage is TRBJ2-6, with D hard to call. The CDR3 runs 17 residues. The V gene's germline CDR1 is SGHNT and CDR2 YYREEE (reference sequence). In nucleotides, the CDR3 is TGTGCCAGCGATTTAGACGTACAGACAAAGTCGGGCCAACGTCCTGACTTC. As protein: CASDLDVQTKSGQRPDF.

V usage is TRBV7-9 and J usage is TRBJ2-7; D may match TRBD1 or TRBD2 (5 bases each). V was trimmed by 0 bases and J by 3 bases, leaving 9 bases between them. Germline CDR1 reads SEHNR; CDR2 reads FQNEAQ (reference sequence). The CDR3 consists of 14 residues. The CDR3 DNA reads TGTGCCAGCAGCTTAGCACGAGGGGACTACGAGCAGTACTTC. Its protein is CASSLARGDYEQYF.

The rearrangement joins TRBV6-6 to TRBJ1-1; D call uncertain. This CDR3 spans 13 amino acids. CDR1 and CDR2 from the germline V gene are MNHNY and SVGAGI (reference sequence). V was clipped by 4 bases and J by 1 base, with 7 bases between them. CDR3 sequence: CASSLSRNTEAFF. DNA of the CDR3: TGTGCCAGCAGTTTATCGAGGAACACTGAAGCTTTCTTT.

This chain links TRBV11-1 with TRBJ1-2; no clear D gene. Trimming stripped 5 bases from V and 2 bases from J, with 12 bases between. The CDR3 consists of 14 residues. In germline, CDR1 is SGHAT, CDR2 FQDESV (reference sequence). The CDR3 loop is CASSPRGNNYGYTF. In nucleotides, the CDR3 is TGTGCCAGCAGCCCAAGAGGGAACAACTATGGCTACACCTTC.

The chain carries TRBV4-1 and TRBJ2-7; TRBD1 or TRBD2 may be the D gene (5 bases each). This CDR3 region has 16 residues. The V end was cut by 1 base, the J end by 6 bases, with 19 bases between. Germline CDR1 is MGHRA and CDR2 is YSYEKL. Written as DNA, the CDR3 is TGCGCCAGCAGCCAAGGTCCCAGATGGGGGTGGGGCGAGCAGTACTTC. Its protein product is CASSQGPRWGWGEQYF.

The genes are TRBV23-1 and TRBJ2-1; weak D call: TRBD1 (5 bases). TRBV23-1 is filed as an ORF, its function uncertain. The CDR3 consists of 17 residues. With 3 bases removed from V and 5 bases from J, the gap between germline ends came to 20 bases. CDR3 DNA sequence: TGCGCCAGCAGTCACTCATCCCAGGGTGGCGAAAACAATGAGCAGTTCTTC. It encodes CASSHSSQGGENNEQFF.

This clone appeared once. This chain links TRBV11-2 with TRBJ2-7; no clear D gene. CDR1 and CDR2 from the germline V gene are SGHAT and FQNNGV. The CDR3 consists of 10 residues. V lost 8 bases, J lost 4 bases, and 6 bases lay in between. The CDR3 coding sequence is TGTGCCAGCGGAAAATACGAGCAGTACTTC. It encodes CASGKYEQYF.

The chain couples TRBV5-4 to TRBJ2-6, with unresolved D. Germline V gene lookup returns CDR1 SGHNT and CDR2 YYREEE (reference sequence). CDR3 length equals 15 residues. Trimming cost V 0 bases and J 0 bases, with 4 bases left between them. For the CDR3, the DNA is TGTGCCAGCAGCTTGGCTTTCTCTGGGGCCAACGTCCTGACTTTC. Translating it yields CASSLAFSGANVLTF.

As DNA, the CDR3 is TGTGCCAGCAGCTCCAGACAGGGTCCAAAAGTCCTGACTTTC. It translates to CASSSRQGPKVLTF. The chain couples TRBV11-1 to TRBJ2-6; TRBD1 matches 7 bases. The CDR3 length is 14 residues. Germline CDR1 SGHAT, CDR2 FQDESV (reference sequence). The trim removed 4 bases at V and 13 bases at J, leaving 10 bases unmatched.

In this sample, this clone turned up once. The rearrangement joins TRBV28 to TRBJ1-2, with D unresolved. Germline V lookup: CDR1 MDHEN, CDR2 SYDVKM. This CDR3 is built from 17 residues. Trimming removed 10 bases at V and 0 bases at J, with 24 bases between. The chain's CDR3 is CATPKEGGAKSNYGYTF. The CDR3 DNA sequence: TGTGCCACCCCAAAAGAAGGAGGTGCCAAATCTAACTATGGCTACACCTTC.

The chain is built from TRBV28 and TRBJ2-3; a possible D gene is TRBD1 (5 bases). Germline lookup yields CDR1 MDHEN and CDR2 SYDVKM. The V gene lost 7 bases and the J gene lost 7 bases, with 9 bases spanning the gap. This CDR3 is built from 11 residues. In DNA form, the CDR3 reads TGTGCCAGCACCAGGGCGTATACGCAGTATTTT. Protein product: CASTRAYTQYF.

This rearrangement joins TRBV4-2 to TRBJ2-7; possibly TRBD1 for D (5 bases). This CDR3 has 15 amino acids. The germline V and J ends were trimmed by 0 bases and 6 bases, with 15 bases remaining between them. The germline CDR1 and CDR2 sequences are LGHNA and YNFKEQ. The CDR3 DNA follows: TGTGCCAGCAGCCAAGATCTGGGGCAGGGAAGCGAGCAGTACTTC. Translating gives CASSQDLGQGSEQYF.

The chain employs TRBV10-2 and TRBJ1-2; perhaps TRBD1 as D (6 bases). Germline V CDR1 and CDR2: WSHSY, SAAADI. The ends were cut back, 7 bases at V and 4 bases at J, with 10 bases in the middle. The CDR3 runs to 12 residues. CDR3 in amino acids: CASTGHRYGYTF. CDR3 DNA sequence: TGCGCCAGCACGGGACACCGCTATGGCTACACCTTC.

The chain employs TRBV5-5 and TRBJ2-1; 7 nucleotides line up with TRBD2. Germline assignment: CDR1 SGHKS and CDR2 YYEKEE (reference sequence). The CDR3 sequence is 16 residues long. J gave up 8 bases and V 0 bases, and 11 bases lay outside the gene matches. CDR3 region: CASSLDPTSGRDEQFF. CDR3 in DNA: TGTGCCAGCAGCTTGGATCCGACTAGTGGGAGGGATGAGCAGTTCTTC.

The CDR3 protein is CASRGRGSSYEQYF. In nucleotides, the CDR3 is TGTGCCAGCAGGGGGCGGGGGAGCTCCTACGAGCAGTACTTC. V gene TRBV6-5 combines with J gene TRBJ2-7; 7 bases are a match to TRBD2. After removal of 6 bases from V and 0 bases from J, the junction contained 5 bases not matched to a gene. The CDR3 runs 14 residues. Germline CDR1 reads MNHEY; CDR2 reads SVGAGI.

The chain couples TRBV27 to TRBJ2-1; D is possibly TRBD2 (5 bases). Trimming removed 5 bases from V and 9 bases from J, with 11 bases in between. Germline V gene sequence: CDR1 MNHEY, CDR2 SMNVEV (reference sequence). CDR3 length equals 12 residues. In nucleotides, the CDR3 is TGTGCCAGCAGTCCGAGGGTGGGTGAGCAGTTCTTC. This codes for CASSPRVGEQFF.

The chain employs TRBV11-2 and TRBJ1-6; 9 nucleotides line up with TRBD1. The V and J ends lost 4 bases and 10 bases, in that order; junction bases with no gene match: 5. Per germline, CDR1 SGHAT and CDR2 FQNNGV. The CDR3 length is 14 residues. The CDR3 loop reads CASSSRQGGSPLHF. For the CDR3, the DNA is TGTGCCAGCAGCTCCCGACAGGGGGGCTCACCCCTCCACTTT.